Included here is one TCR beta chain sequence, with context. The antigen is undetermined. CDR3 size: 17 residues. V was clipped by 6 bases and J by 8 bases; unmatched bases: 15. The germline V gene has CDR1 MNHNY and CDR2 SVGAGI (reference sequence). The data belong to a study of T-cell memory formation after mild COVID-19. Study-wide results and caveats: A second wave expanding day 15 to 37 was CD4+-biased; contracting clones were balanced. CD4+ contracting clones were mainly CM and EM; CD8+ ones, EMRA.

TCRdb passed the 5' RACE reads through MiXCR, listing each CDR3 protein once. Among about 100,000 distinct CDR3 sequences listed, over 15% were seen once. V usage is TRBV6-6 and J usage is TRBJ1-6; 8 bases match TRBD1. The TCR sequence derives from a man between 18 and 29 years old who had mild COVID-19 (a few samples of this study predate the infection). Cell type and time point are not known. The material sequenced was PBMCs or a T cell subset sorted from them (not recorded which). Written as DNA, the CDR3 is TGTGCCAGCAGGGACCGAGCGAGCAGGGGGCCTGATTCACCCCTCCACTTT. Its translation is CASRDRASRGPDSPLHF.